The next 14 T cell receptor beta chains were all read from a single sample in a study of breast tumors, draining lymph nodes, adjacent tissues. Axillary draining lymph nodes of breast cancer patients supplied the node samples. MiXCR was run by TCRdb on the multiplex PCR reads, yielding one entry per CDR3 protein. This sample has around 170,000 distinct CDR3 sequences, with roughly 30% found just once. The source material was axillary lymph node tissue. The receptors derive from a female donor with breast cancer. Some clones in this sample may be carry-over from other donors' samples.

For this clonotype: A read error may produce the germline difference seen at one junction end. The chain joins TRBV12-3 or TRBV12-4 to TRBJ2-4; D could derive from TRBD1 or TRBD2 (5 bases each). The CDR3 totals 15 residues. The CDR3 sequence is CAGSPAGAVQNIQYF. The CDR3 DNA sequence: TGTGCCGGCAGCCCCGCCGGGGCAGTCCAAAACATTCAGTACTTC.

This clonotype was picked up many times. The chain's CDR3 is CASSITSGEEQYF. The CDR3 nucleotides read TGTGCCAGTAGTATCACTAGCGGGGAAGAGCAGTACTTC. J is TRBJ2-7 and V is TRBV19, with TRBD2 matching over 10 bases. With 3 bases clipped from V and 7 bases from J, the junction kept 3 bases outside the gene matches. The CDR3 length is 13 residues. CDR1 is LNHDA and CDR2 is SQIVND in the germline V gene (reference sequence).

This clonotype has at least ten counts. The chain has TRBV12-3 or TRBV12-4 and TRBJ2-3; no clear D gene. V was cut by 5 bases and J by 7 bases, with 10 bases left in between. The CDR3 consists of 12 residues. The CDR3 region is CASSLSQYTQYF. As DNA, the CDR3 is TGTGCCAGCAGTCTCAGCCAATATACGCAGTATTTT.

This clonotype has a count of ten or more. The V gene is TRBV24-1, the J gene TRBJ2-3; D might be TRBD1 (7 bases). Germline CDR1 and CDR2: KGHDR and SFDVKD. The CDR3 loop spans 17 amino acids. Trimming left V 4 bases short and J 3 bases short, with 19 bases between. The DNA for the CDR3 is TGTGCCACCAGTGACGAACAGGGGAGGAGTTTGACAGATACGCAGTATTTT. Protein sequence: CATSDEQGRSLTDTQYF.

This clonotype was counted only a few times. A much bigger clone sits one base away, suggesting this may be a read error. This sequence joins TRBV20-1 and TRBJ1-2, with D possibly matching TRBD1 (5 bases). There are 13 residues in the CDR3. Germline values: CDR1 DFQATT, CDR2 SNEGSKA (reference sequence). Trimming removed 6 bases at V and 6 bases at J, with 17 bases between. The CDR3 region is CSALDQGRNGYTF. The CDR3, as DNA: TGCAGTGCCCTAGATCAGGGCAGGAATGGCTACACCTTC.

This clonotype was observed many times. This chain connects TRBV4-2 to TRBJ1-6; D may be TRBD1 (5 bases). The germline V gene has CDR1 LGHNA and CDR2 YNFKEQ. The CDR3 extends over 17 amino acids. V dropped 4 bases and J dropped 7 bases, with 20 bases sitting between them. CDR3: CASSPPGPGTGNSPLHF. As DNA, the CDR3 is TGTGCCAGCAGCCCCCCTGGCCCCGGGACTGGCAATTCACCCCTCCACTTT.

This chain uses TRBV14 with TRBJ1-4, with 7 bases lining up with TRBD1. CDR1 and CDR2 from the germline V gene are SGHDN and FVKESK. V lost 5 bases to trimming and J lost 8 bases; unmatched junction nucleotides: 5. The CDR3 extends over 13 amino acids. The CDR3 is CASSTTGIEKLFF. The CDR3 coding sequence is TGTGCCAGCAGCACGACAGGGATCGAAAAACTGTTTTTT.

This clonotype was recorded at least ten times. This rearrangement joins TRBV30 to TRBJ2-2; 11 nucleotides align to TRBD2. Germline V gene lookup returns CDR1 GTSNPN and CDR2 SVGIG (reference sequence). CDR3 length: 14 residues. Trimming took 4 bases from V and 6 from J; bases not matched to a gene: 4. This CDR3 is CAWTSGRSAGELFF. Written as DNA, the CDR3 is TGTGCCTGGACTAGCGGGAGGTCCGCCGGGGAGCTGTTTTTT.

The V and J genes are TRBV6-4 and TRBJ1-2; TRBD1 might be the D (6 bases). CDR1 is MRHNA, CDR2 SNTAGT, per germline. This CDR3 is built from 20 residues. Trimming left V 4 bases short and J 1 base short, with 28 bases between. The CDR3, as DNA: TGTGCCAGCAGTGTAGACGGGGGGGCGGGAGACCCAGTACTTAACTATGGCTACACCTTC. Translated: CASSVDGGAGDPVLNYGYTF.

This clonotype has at least ten counts. The V gene is TRBV5-6, the J gene TRBJ1-2; a possible D gene is TRBD1 (5 bases). Germline V gene lookup returns CDR1 SGHDT and CDR2 YYEEEE. The CDR3 length is 15 residues. The germline V and J ends were trimmed by 6 bases and 4 bases, with 19 bases remaining between them. The CDR3 region has the DNA TGTGCCAGCAATCAAGCCCACCGGGACGGCTATGGCTACACCTTC. Amino acid sequence: CASNQAHRDGYGYTF.

This clonotype came up many times. The chain links TRBV6-2 or TRBV6-3 to TRBJ1-4; tentative D call: TRBD1 (6 bases). V was clipped by 4 bases and J by 6 bases, with 15 bases between them. Germline V gene lookup returns CDR1 MNHEY and CDR2 SVGEGT. The CDR3 spans 15 residues. This CDR3 is CASSSPPGQYEKLFF. DNA for the CDR3: TGTGCCAGCAGTTCACCCCCGGGACAATATGAAAAACTGTTTTTT.

The chain carries TRBV9 and TRBJ1-6; D might be TRBD1 (5 bases). This CDR3 spans 15 amino acids. Trimming pared 2 bases from V and 9 bases from J, leaving 15 bases between. CDR1 SGDLS and CDR2 YYNGEE come from the germline V gene. This CDR3 is CASSVVTGPGSPLHF. In DNA, the CDR3 is TGTGCCAGCAGCGTTGTTACAGGACCGGGTTCACCCCTCCACTTT.

This clonotype was found many times. The chain carries TRBV6-5 and TRBJ1-5; D gene unclear. V lost 6 bases to trimming and J lost 6 bases, with 12 bases between them. CDR1 MNHEY and CDR2 SVGAGI come from the germline V gene. The CDR3 extends over 13 amino acids. The chain's CDR3 is CASRRGYGQPQHF. The CDR3 DNA is TGTGCCAGCAGAAGAGGTTACGGTCAGCCCCAGCATTTT.

This clonotype was detected ten times or more. The junction does not match germline at one end; this may be a read error. The V gene is TRBV29-1, the J gene TRBJ2-7; TRBD2 is a possible D gene (6 bases). CDR3 length: 13 residues. CDR1 SQVTM and CDR2 ANQGSEA come from the germline V gene. The CDR3 reads CSVGGGVSHEQYF. CDR3 bases: TGCAGCGTGGGAGGAGGGGTCTCCCACGAGCAGTACTTC.